The 22 T cell receptor beta chains given below trace back to one sample, sequenced in a study of cytomegalovirus exposure and HLA in healthy donors. Vbeta (60) and Jbeta (13) primers were used in the PCR. Profiled with immunoSEQ multiplex PCR; TCRdb holds only in-frame clones, not every one. The table lists 150,000 to 200,000 clones, less than 90% of them singletons. The specimen sequenced was PBMCs. The receptors stem from a male donor in good health and CMV-seropositive.

The table lists this clone with a count of one. This sequence joins TRBV7-2 and TRBJ2-7; 7 bases match TRBD2. CDR3 size: 15 residues. Germline V gene data show CDR1 as SGHTA and CDR2 as FQGNSA. V shed 1 base, J shed 4 bases, and the junction held 7 bases outside the gene matches. The CDR3 sequence is CASSLGGGGRYEQYF. The CDR3 DNA sequence: TGTGCCAGCAGCTTAGGTGGGGGAGGGCGGTACGAGCAGTACTTC.

The chain uses TRBV6-5 and TRBJ1-4; 8 bases map to TRBD1. V shed 3 bases, J shed 11 bases, and the junction held 2 bases outside the gene matches. The CDR3 runs to 12 residues. The germline gives CDR1 MNHEY, CDR2 SVGAGI. The CDR3 sequence is CASSYGTGKLFF. For the CDR3, the DNA is TGTGCCAGCAGTTATGGGACAGGCAAACTGTTTTTT.

The rearrangement uses TRBV4-1 and TRBJ1-4; a weak D match, TRBD1 (5 bases). CDR1 MGHRA and CDR2 YSYEKL come from the germline V gene. The V end was cut by 4 bases, the J end by 7 bases, with 22 bases between. There are 17 residues in the CDR3. The CDR3 spells CASSRSSAGGLSEKLFF. For the CDR3, the DNA is TGCGCCAGCAGCCGGAGCTCTGCGGGGGGACTGAGTGAAAAACTGTTTTTT.

The chain links TRBV29-1 to TRBJ1-1, with 7 bases fitting TRBD1. V trimming: 6 bases; J trimming: 1 base; junction bases outside the gene matches: 5. CDR1 is SQVTM, CDR2 ANQGSEA, per germline. The CDR3 is 13 residues long. CDR3 loop: CSVLDRANTEAFF. CDR3 nucleotide sequence: TGCAGCGTCCTCGACAGGGCGAACACTGAAGCTTTCTTT.

CDR3 sequence reads: CASSLGYSRGRAYNEQFF. The CDR3 nucleotides read TGTGCCAGCAGCTTAGGATACTCTCGCGGGCGAGCCTACAATGAGCAGTTCTTC. The chain has TRBV7-2 and TRBJ2-1, with D tentatively TRBD2 (5 bases). V dropped 1 base and J dropped 2 bases, with 18 bases sitting between them. Germline V CDR1 and CDR2: SGHTA, FQGNSA. This CDR3 region has 18 residues.

The V call is TRBV5-6, the J call TRBJ2-1, with D maybe TRBD2 (5 bases). CDR3 length: 17 amino acids. Germline-derived CDR1 and CDR2 are SGHDT and YYEEEE. Between the trimmed V and J ends, which lost 4 bases and 6 bases, there was a span of 23 bases. The CDR3: CASSPGPAAVGLNEQFF. CDR3 DNA sequence: TGTGCCAGCAGCCCGGGCCCAGCGGCCGTTGGGCTCAATGAGCAGTTCTTC.

The chain joins TRBV6-5 to TRBJ1-1, with 7 bases fitting TRBD1. The CDR3 totals 15 residues. CDR1 and CDR2 from the germline V gene are MNHEY and SVGAGI. V lost 2 bases and J lost 1; bases outside the gene matches: 4. CDR3 amino acids: CASSYAGTANTEAFF. In DNA form, the CDR3 reads TGTGCCAGCAGTTACGCCGGGACAGCGAACACTGAAGCTTTCTTT.

The chain has TRBV19 and TRBJ2-7; 10 bases are shared with TRBD2. V was pared by 9 bases and J by 3 bases, with 11 bases of the junction left unmatched. This CDR3 is built from 15 residues. Germline CDR1 and CDR2: LNHDA and SQIVND (reference sequence). The CDR3 loop reads CASMRASGRGYEQYF. CDR3 nucleotides: TGTGCCAGCATGCGAGCTAGCGGGAGAGGCTACGAGCAGTACTTC.

V usage is TRBV6-5 and J usage is TRBJ1-1; 7 bases fit TRBD1. The V gene's germline CDR1 is MNHEY and CDR2 SVGAGI. Trimming took 2 bases from V and 2 from J; bases not matched to a gene: 5. The length of the CDR3 is 15 residues. This chain's CDR3 is CASSYQGQSNTEAFF. The CDR3 DNA follows: TGTGCCAGCAGTTACCAGGGACAGTCAAACACTGAAGCTTTCTTT.

The V call is TRBV6-1, the J call TRBJ1-2, with D tentatively TRBD1 (5 bases). The V end was cut by 7 bases, the J end by 0 bases, with 15 bases between. Germline values: CDR1 MNHNS, CDR2 SASEGT. The CDR3 has 15 amino acids. The chain's CDR3 is CASTLAPGANYGYTF. The DNA for the CDR3 is TGTGCCAGCACCCTCGCTCCGGGGGCTAACTATGGCTACACCTTC.

The chain is built from TRBV30 and TRBJ1-1; TRBD1 matches 7 bases. The germline V gene has CDR1 GTSNPN and CDR2 SVGIG (reference sequence). This CDR3 has 18 amino acids. J lost 2 bases, V lost 4 bases, and 19 bases had no gene match. Written as DNA, the CDR3 is TGTGCCTGGACCAAAGGCCGGGACAGATTTTACGCAAACACTGAAGCTTTCTTT. This sequence encodes CAWTKGRDRFYANTEAFF.

The chain uses TRBV19 and TRBJ1-1; D is ambiguous. The CDR3 spans 11 residues. Germline V lookup: CDR1 LNHDA, CDR2 SQIVND (reference sequence). Deletions cut 2 bases from V and 5 bases from J, with 3 bases between. The CDR3 nucleotides read TGTGCCAGTAGTATACTGACTGAAGCTTTCTTT. It is translated as CASSILTEAFF.

The CDR3 bases are TGTGCCAGCAGCGAGGGGGTAGCCCTTTATGGCTACACCTTC. Residues: CASSEGVALYGYTF. The V and J genes are TRBV9 and TRBJ1-2; D perhaps matches TRBD1 (6 bases). V was pared by 3 bases and J by 5 bases, with 14 bases between. CDR1 and CDR2 (germline): SGDLS, YYNGEE. The CDR3 contains 14 residues.

This clone has more than one count but fewer than ten. The rearrangement uses TRBV5-4 and TRBJ1-1, with D tentatively TRBD1 (6 bases). V was trimmed by 0 bases and J by 1 base, leaving 13 bases between them. The CDR3 sequence is 16 residues long. Germline-derived CDR1 and CDR2 are SGHNT and YYREEE (reference sequence). CDR3 residues: CASSLGWGRGNTEAFF. CDR3 bases: TGTGCCAGCAGCTTGGGTTGGGGGCGCGGGAACACTGAAGCTTTCTTT.

The genes are TRBV11-3 and TRBJ1-1; tentative D call: TRBD1 (5 bases). Germline V gene lookup returns CDR1 SGHNT and CDR2 YENEEA. The CDR3 is 14 amino acids. The ends were cut back, 3 bases at V and 0 bases at J, with 8 bases in the middle. For the CDR3, the DNA is TGTGCCAGCAGCTTCGACAGCCTGAACACTGAAGCTTTCTTT. Its translation is CASSFDSLNTEAFF.

This chain connects TRBV13 to TRBJ2-1; the match to TRBD1 covers 9 bases. V lost 5 bases and J lost 5; bases outside the gene matches: 10. This CDR3 is 16 amino acids long. Germline CDR1 reads PRHDT; CDR2 reads FYEKMQ (reference sequence). The CDR3 loop is CASSTGTGKRDNEQFF. CDR3 nucleotide sequence: TGTGCCAGCAGCACCGGGACAGGGAAAAGGGACAATGAGCAGTTCTTC.

The chain recombines TRBV5-6 with TRBJ2-3, with 14 nucleotides matching TRBD2. This CDR3 is built from 17 residues. Per germline, CDR1 SGHDT and CDR2 YYEEEE. V dropped 4 bases and J dropped 5; count of bases not matched to a gene: 9. CDR3: CASSLDGTSGSVDTQYF. The CDR3 nucleotides are TGTGCCAGCAGCCTTGATGGGACTAGCGGGAGCGTAGATACGCAGTATTTT.

This chain joins TRBV10-3 and TRBJ1-5; D is unclear. V lost 11 bases, J lost 9 bases, and 17 bases lay in between. Germline CDR1 and CDR2: ENHRY and SYGVKD. The CDR3 covers 12 residues. CDR3 amino acids: CASGSPSRPQHF. The DNA for the CDR3 is TGTGCCTCCGGGTCTCCAAGCCGGCCCCAGCATTTT.

This sequence joins TRBV5-1 and TRBJ2-6; D unclear. Per the germline V gene, CDR1 is SGHRS and CDR2 is YFSETQ. V was shortened by 0 bases and J by 1 base, with 8 bases between the two germline ends. This CDR3 has 16 amino acids. Here the CDR3 reads CASSLVHGSGANVLTF. CDR3 in DNA: TGCGCCAGCAGCTTGGTGCACGGGTCTGGGGCCAACGTCCTGACTTTC.

This clone has only one observation. This sequence joins TRBV6-1 and TRBJ2-7, with TRBD2 identical over 7 bases. CDR3 length: 14 residues. J lost 4 bases, V lost 6 bases, and 9 bases had no gene match. The germline V gene has CDR1 MNHNS and CDR2 SASEGT. The CDR3 nucleotides are TGTGCCAGCAGGGTAGAGACTAGCAAATACGAGCAGTACTTC. It codes for CASRVETSKYEQYF.

V is TRBV19 and J is TRBJ2-3; a possible D gene is TRBD2 (6 bases). Between the trimmed V and J ends, which lost 4 bases and 0 bases, there was a span of 11 bases. CDR1 is LNHDA and CDR2 is SQIVND in the germline V gene (reference sequence). The CDR3 extends over 15 amino acids. In DNA form, the CDR3 reads TGTGCCAGTAGTACAACCGGGACTAGCACAGATACGCAGTATTTT. As protein: CASSTTGTSTDTQYF.

The rearrangement uses TRBV4-3 and TRBJ2-7; 9 bases agree with TRBD1. The CDR3 covers 16 residues. The V and J ends lost 3 bases and 2 bases, in that order; junction bases with no gene match: 8. Germline CDR1 LGHNA, CDR2 YSLEER. Here the CDR3 reads CASSHRDRANPYEQYF. CDR3 DNA: TGCGCCAGCAGCCACCGGGACAGGGCGAACCCCTACGAGCAGTACTTC.